This is a list of T cell receptor beta chains from one sample in a study of cytomegalovirus exposure and HLA in healthy donors. Sequencing used immunoSEQ multiplex PCR; TCRdb keeps in-frame clones, though not all of them. The sample carries roughly 150,000 clones, roughly 80% recorded once. Sequenced sample: PBMCs. The origin of the receptors is a man aged 30-40 years in good health and CMV-seropositive. CDR3s include the opening cysteine and the closing phenylalanine or tryptophan. A D gene is named only where the DNA matches it firmly. Not every row has a clone size; where given, it reads once, few, many or a size class.

- | - | TRBJ2-7 | TRBV6-4 | CASSDSEVSYEQYF | TGTGCCAGCAGTGACTCGGAGGTCTCCTACGAGCAGTACTTC
TRBD1 | few | TRBJ1-3 | TRBV7-2 | CASSLGWTGPSGNTIYF | TGTGCCAGCAGCTTAGGGTGGACAGGACCCTCTGGAAACACCATATATTTT
- | - | TRBJ2-4 | TRBV19 | CASSTRLEGRQYF | TGTGCCAGTAGTACCCGTTTAGAGGGCCGGCAGTACTTC
- | - | TRBJ1-1 | TRBV7-8 | CASSLINDSEAFF | TGTGCCAGCAGCTTAATAAACGACAGCGAAGCTTTCTTT
- | once | TRBJ2-5 | TRBV7-9 | CASSSVGTHQETQYF | TGTGCCAGCAGCTCCGTGGGGACTCACCAAGAGACCCAGTACTTC
- | - | TRBJ2-7 | TRBV9 | CASSPPSRTPYEQYF | TGTGCCAGCAGCCCCCCCAGTAGGACTCCCTACGAGCAGTACTTC
- | - | TRBJ1-4 | TRBV27 | CASSLNGVTNEKLFF | TGTGCCAGCAGTTTAAATGGAGTAACTAATGAAAAACTGTTTTTT
TRBD1 | - | TRBJ2-7 | TRBV27 | CASRVPGGWQYF | TGTGCCAGCAGAGTCCCAGGGGGCTGGCAGTACTTC
TRBD1 | - | TRBJ2-7 | TRBV19 | CASSIDRVRVEQYF | TGTGCCAGTAGTATCGACAGGGTCCGGGTCGAGCAGTACTTC
TRBD1 | - | TRBJ1-2 | TRBV7-9 | CASSPGQGEGYTF | TGTGCCAGCAGCCCCGGACAGGGTGAGGGCTACACCTTC
- | once | TRBJ2-7 | TRBV18 | CASSSGQSSYEQYF | TGTGCCAGCTCATCAGGACAGTCCTCCTACGAGCAGTACTTC
TRBD2 | once | TRBJ2-2 | TRBV10-2 | CASSDGGAWTGELFF | TGCGCCAGCAGTGACGGGGGGGCATGGACCGGGGAGCTGTTTTTT
TRBD2 | - | TRBJ2-2 | TRBV5-1 | CASLRGGAMDGELFF | TGCGCCAGCCTCCGGGGGGGGGCGATGGACGGGGAGCTGTTTTTT
- | - | TRBJ1-4 | TRBV30 | CAWSSRVNEKLFF | TGTGCCTGGAGCTCCAGGGTGAATGAAAAACTGTTTTTT
TRBD2 | - | TRBJ2-5 | TRBV4-3 | CASSRVLSYLGGGLETQYF | TGCGCCAGCAGCCGGGTTCTTTCTTATCTGGGGGGAGGGTTGGAGACCCAGTACTTC
TRBD1 | once | TRBJ1-2 | TRBV28 | CASSSGGGGNVYGYTF | TGTGCCAGCAGTTCAGGGGGTGGGGGGAACGTATATGGCTACACCTTC
TRBD1 | - | TRBJ1-4 | TRBV5-1 | CASSPGQGSLVDEKLFF | TGCGCCAGCAGCCCGGGACAGGGATCCCTGGTAGATGAAAAACTGTTTTTT
TRBD1 | - | TRBJ1-2 | TRBV27 | CASSPRQGASYTF | TGTGCCAGCAGTCCGCGACAGGGGGCGAGCTACACCTTT
TRBD1 | once | TRBJ2-7 | TRBV6-5 | CASSYRQGAYEQYF | TGTGCCAGCAGCTACAGACAGGGTGCCTACGAGCAGTACTTC
TRBD1 | - | TRBJ2-7 | TRBV7-9 | CASSPRQGEYEQYF | TGTGCCAGCAGCCCGCGACAGGGGGAGTACGAGCAGTACTTC
TRBD1 | - | TRBJ2-5 | TRBV6-1 | CASTTTGRGETQYF | TGTGCCAGCACCACGACAGGGCGAGGGGAGACCCAGTACTTC
TRBD1 | once | TRBJ1-2 | TRBV18 | CASSRAGTGNYGYTF | TGTGCCAGCTCACGAGCCGGGACAGGGAACTATGGCTACACCTTC
TRBD1 | - | TRBJ1-4 | TRBV7-6 | CASSSTGDEKLFF | TGTGCCAGCAGCTCTACAGGGGACGAAAAACTGTTTTTT
TRBD1 | - | TRBJ2-1 | TRBV29-1 | CSAERQGFNEQFF | TGCAGCGCCGAAAGACAGGGCTTCAATGAGCAGTTCTTC
- | - | TRBJ2-1 | TRBV21-1 | CASSKGGGANNEQFF | TGTGCCAGCAGCAAAGGCGGGGGGGCTAATAATGAGCAGTTCTTC
- | - | TRBJ1-1 | TRBV11-2 | CASSRDRLTEAFF | TGTGCCAGCAGTCGTGACAGACTCACTGAAGCTTTCTTT
TRBD1 | - | TRBJ1-2 | TRBV5-1 | CASSSLGTGGSYTF | TGCGCCAGCAGCTCGCTAGGGACAGGAGGGAGCTACACCTTC
TRBD1 | - | TRBJ2-1 | TRBV11-2 | CASSLGRDRNNEQFF | TGTGCCAGCAGCTTAGGGCGGGACAGGAACAATGAGCAGTTCTTC
TRBD2 | - | TRBJ2-3 | TRBV9 | CASSSRLAASTDTQYF | TGTGCCAGCAGCTCCCGACTAGCGGCCAGCACAGATACGCAGTATTTT
- | - | TRBJ1-3 | TRBV5-4 | CASSLSVGAGNTIYF | TGTGCCAGCAGCTTGTCCGTGGGAGCTGGAAACACCATATATTTT
- | - | TRBJ1-6 | TRBV29-1 | CSVGGSSNSPLHF | TGCAGCGTTGGAGGCAGTTCTAATTCACCCCTCCACTTT
TRBD2 | - | TRBJ2-3 | TRBV6-5 | CASSYGNGGGTDTQYF | TGTGCCAGCAGTTACGGCAACGGGGGGGGAACAGATACGCAGTATTTT
TRBD2 | - | TRBJ2-5 | TRBV18 | CASSDASGGKTQYF | TGTGCCAGCTCAGACGCTAGCGGGGGCAAGACCCAGTACTTC
- | - | TRBJ1-1 | TRBV4-3 | CASSQDRGGNTEAFF | TGCGCCAGCAGCCAAGACCGGGGGGGGAACACTGAAGCTTTCTTT
- | once | TRBJ2-4 | TRBV7-2 | CASSPQVFGGKNIQYF | TGTGCCAGCAGCCCACAGGTCTTTGGCGGCAAAAACATTCAGTACTTC
- | - | TRBJ2-5 | TRBV7-9 | CASTPWGGEETQYF | TGTGCCAGCACCCCGTGGGGCGGGGAAGAGACCCAGTACTTC
- | - | TRBJ1-1 | TRBV9 | CASSVSGAYTEAFF | TGTGCCAGCAGCGTCTCAGGGGCGTATACTGAAGCTTTCTTT
- | - | TRBJ2-7 | TRBV9 | CASSVAGQSHEQYF | TGTGCCAGCAGCGTAGCCGGACAGTCCCACGAGCAGTACTTC
TRBD1 | - | TRBJ1-4 | TRBV11-2 | CASSSRQGTNEKLFF | TGTGCCAGCAGCTCACGACAGGGAACTAATGAAAAACTGTTTTTT
TRBD1 | - | TRBJ1-1 | TRBV9 | CASSFQGDGPRKAFF | TGTGCCAGCTCCTTTCAGGGGGATGGCCCGCGGAAAGCTTTCTTT
- | few | TRBJ2-7 | TRBV7-8 | CASSLDSLYEQYF | TGTGCCAGCAGCTTAGACAGTCTATACGAGCAGTACTTC